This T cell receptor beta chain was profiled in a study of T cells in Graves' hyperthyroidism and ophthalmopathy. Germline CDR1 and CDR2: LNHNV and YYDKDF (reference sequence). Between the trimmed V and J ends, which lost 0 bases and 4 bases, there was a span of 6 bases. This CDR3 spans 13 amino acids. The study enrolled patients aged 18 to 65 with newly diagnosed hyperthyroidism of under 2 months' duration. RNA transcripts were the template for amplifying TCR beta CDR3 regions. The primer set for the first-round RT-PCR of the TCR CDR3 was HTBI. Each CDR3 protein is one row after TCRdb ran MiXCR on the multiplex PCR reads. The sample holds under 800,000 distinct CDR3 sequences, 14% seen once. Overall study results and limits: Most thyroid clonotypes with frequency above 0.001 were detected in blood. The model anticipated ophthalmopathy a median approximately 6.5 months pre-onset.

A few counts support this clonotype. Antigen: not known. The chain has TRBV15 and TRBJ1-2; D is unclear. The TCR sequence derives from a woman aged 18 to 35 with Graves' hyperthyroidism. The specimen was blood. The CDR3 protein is CATSRETAYGYTF. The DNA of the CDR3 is TGTGCCACCAGCAGAGAGACGGCCTATGGCTACACCTTC.